These 15 T cell receptor beta chains share one sample of origin, sequenced in a study of blood T cells in healthy people across ages. Primers used in a second PCR of about 7 to 12 cycles were a sample-barcoded 5' primer and a J-beta primer mix. TCRdb processed the 5' RACE reads anew with MiXCR; each CDR3 protein has one entry. The table shows about 730,000 distinct CDR3 sequences, with 43% occurring only once. The material sequenced was blood. The origin of the receptors is a woman aged 60 to 75 in good health.

This clonotype has just a few counts. The chain recombines TRBV6-2 or TRBV6-3 with TRBJ2-7, with TRBD1 matching over 7 bases. Germline CDR1 is MNHEY and CDR2 is SVGEGT. The CDR3 length is 13 residues. V trimming: 5 bases; J trimming: 3 bases; junction bases outside the gene matches: 4. The CDR3: CASSRQGIYEQYF. CDR3 nucleotides: TGTGCCAGCAGTCGACAGGGAATCTACGAGCAGTACTTC.

In this sample, this clonotype turned up a few times. CDR3 DNA: TGTGCCAGCAGCTTAGTCCCCAGTCGGCGGGGGGGGTCCTACGAGCAGTACTTC. Its protein product is CASSLVPSRRGGSYEQYF. The chain recombines TRBV13 with TRBJ2-7; 9 bases align to TRBD2. In germline, CDR1 is PRHDT, CDR2 FYEKMQ (reference sequence). CDR3 size: 18 residues. The V and J ends lost 1 base and 1 base, in that order; junction bases with no gene match: 11.

A remark on this clonotype: One junction end does not reproduce the germline sequence, and a read error may be involved. The V and J genes are TRBV29-1 and TRBJ1-3; 7 positions agree with TRBD1. Per the germline V gene, CDR1 is SQVTM and CDR2 is ANQGSEA. The CDR3 loop spans 12 amino acids. The CDR3 sequence: CSGTGAGSTIYF. CDR3 DNA sequence: TGCAGCGGGACAGGAGCTGGAAGCACCATATATTTT.

Only a few counts were recorded for this clonotype. The V and J genes are TRBV4-1 and TRBJ1-2, with unresolved D. Germline V gives CDR1 MGHRA, CDR2 YSYEKL. V was clipped by 0 bases and J by 4 bases, with 12 bases between them. This CDR3 has 15 amino acids. The CDR3 sequence is CASSQEGGFSYGYTF. The CDR3 DNA reads TGCGCCAGCAGCCAAGAGGGCGGGTTCAGCTATGGCTACACCTTC.

In its sample, this clonotype was seen a few times. The chain uses TRBV7-9 and TRBJ2-1; the D is unclear. V was shortened by 6 bases and J by 5 bases, with 8 bases between the two germline ends. The CDR3 loop spans 12 amino acids. In germline, CDR1 is SEHNR, CDR2 FQNEAQ (reference sequence). The CDR3 is CASSIEDNEQFF. Here the CDR3 DNA reads TGTGCCAGCAGTATTGAGGACAATGAGCAGTTCTTC. The entire variable domain, with the rest obtained from reference TRBV7-9 and TRBJ2-1, is as follows: DTGVSQNPRHKITKRGQNVTFRCDPISEHNRLYWYRQTLGQGPEFLTYFQNEAQLEKSRLLSDRFSAERPKGSFSTLEIQRTEQGDSAMYLCASSIEDNEQFFGPGTRLTVL.

The chain has TRBV29-1 and TRBJ1-2; 10 nucleotides align to TRBD1. The germline gives CDR1 SQVTM, CDR2 ANQGSEA. Trimming at V came to 4 bases and at J to 7 bases, leaving 6 bases not matched to a gene. This CDR3 contains 13 residues. CDR3 sequence: CSVVRQGAFGYTF. The CDR3 DNA follows: TGCAGCGTTGTTCGACAGGGGGCCTTTGGCTACACCTTC.

This clonotype was counted ten times or more. The genes are TRBV5-1 and TRBJ2-7, with 10 bases matching TRBD1. The CDR3 spans 14 residues. The germline CDR1 and CDR2 sequences are SGHRS and YFSETQ. The V gene end was trimmed by 3 bases and the J gene end by 3 bases; junction bases not matched to a gene: 3. CDR3 bases: TGCGCCAGCAGCTCCCGGGACAGGGGCTACGAGCAGTACTTC. This encodes CASSSRDRGYEQYF. Full variable domain (missing parts from reference TRBV5-1 and TRBJ2-7): KAGVTQTPRYLIKTRGQQVTLSCSPISGHRSVSWYQQTPGQGLQFLFEYFSETQRNKGNFPGRFSGRQFSNSRSEMNVSTLELGDSALYLCASSSRDRGYEQYFGPGTRLTVT.

This chain uses TRBV2 with TRBJ1-6; D remains unclear. Germline V CDR1 and CDR2: SNHLY, FYNNEI. The V end lost 6 bases, the J end lost 0 bases, and 9 bases lay between the germline ends. This CDR3 comprises 15 residues. For the CDR3, the DNA is TGTGCCAGCAGAACAGAGAGCTCCTATAATTCACCCCTCCACTTT. Its translation: CASRTESSYNSPLHF.

This clonotype has just a few counts. This rearrangement joins TRBV7-2 to TRBJ2-5, with D perhaps given as TRBD1 or TRBD2 (6 bases each). The CDR3 runs to 14 residues. Germline CDR1 SGHTA, CDR2 FQGNSA. V was pared by 5 bases and J by 5 bases, with 15 bases between. The CDR3 loop reads CASSTLGGTETQYF. In nucleotides, the CDR3 is TGTGCCAGCAGCACACTAGGGGGGACGGAGACCCAGTACTTC. Drawing the rest from reference TRBV7-2 and TRBJ2-5, the complete variable domain is GAGVSQSPSNKVTEKGKDVELRCDPISGHTALYWYRQSLGQGLEFLIYFQGNSAPDKSGLPSDRFSAERTGGSVSTLTIQRTQQEDSAVYLCASSTLGGTETQYFGPGTRLLVL.

This sequence joins TRBV9 and TRBJ2-5, with 7 bases fitting TRBD2. From germline, CDR1 is SGDLS and CDR2 YYNGEE. The J segment lost 1 base and the V segment lost 4 bases, leaving 7 bases of the junction unmatched. The CDR3 length is 15 residues. CDR3 nucleotides: TGTGCCAGCAGCATCCGGGGGGAAGCCCAAGAGACCCAGTACTTC. Residues: CASSIRGEAQETQYF.

The chain employs TRBV6-2 or TRBV6-3 and TRBJ2-1; TRBD2 matches at 10 bases. V shed 6 bases and J 8 bases; nucleotides not matched to a gene: 10. The CDR3 runs to 15 residues. Germline CDR1 is MNHEY and CDR2 is SVGEGT. The CDR3 here is CASSLGLARWDEQFF. CDR3 coding DNA: TGTGCCAGCAGCTTGGGACTAGCGAGGTGGGATGAGCAGTTCTTC.

The chain uses TRBV2 and TRBJ2-5; possible D gene TRBD2, 5 bases. The CDR3 contains 15 residues. The V end lost 0 bases, the J end lost 7 bases, and 15 bases lay between the germline ends. The germline V gene has CDR1 SNHLY and CDR2 FYNNEI. CDR3 in amino acids: CASSEATWGDGTQYF. The CDR3 DNA reads as TGTGCCAGCAGTGAAGCGACCTGGGGAGACGGGACCCAGTACTTC.

The gene calls are TRBV20-1 and TRBJ2-5, with D possibly called TRBD1 or TRBD2 (7 bases each). The J call may be incorrect, as the DNA end agrees better with TRBJ2-7. Germline V CDR1 and CDR2: DFQATT, SNEGSKA (reference sequence). The CDR3 is 12 residues long. The CDR3 reads CSARGGPYEQYF. CDR3 DNA sequence: TGCAGTGCCAGGGGGGGCCCCTACGAGCAGTACTTC.

Only a few counts were recorded for this clonotype. The chain joins TRBV28 to TRBJ1-2; a possible D gene is TRBD1 (6 bases). The CDR3 has 14 residues. Trimming removed 3 bases at V and 8 bases at J, with 16 bases between. From germline, CDR1 is MDHEN and CDR2 SYDVKM. The CDR3 sequence: CASSLGGANGGYTF. DNA of the CDR3: TGTGCCAGCAGTTTGGGGGGGGCGAATGGCGGCTACACCTTC.

This clonotype occurred once. V usage is TRBV5-1 and J usage is TRBJ1-1, with a weak D call TRBD1 (5 bases). In germline, CDR1 is SGHRS, CDR2 YFSETQ. This CDR3 region has 16 residues. Trimming took off 8 bases at V and 3 bases at J, with 23 bases between the two ends. The CDR3, as DNA: TGCGCCAGTCGTGGGACGGCTTGGGGATTGGACACTGAAGCTTTCTTT. This codes for CASRGTAWGLDTEAFF.